What follows is one T cell receptor beta chain and its context. The antigen remains undetermined. The record originates from a study of CD8+ T cells in alopecia areata. Across the study: Patients remained on tofacitinib for 6 to 18 months and then went 6 months without it.

Sequencing used cDNA as its template, made by extracting RNA and reverse transcribing it. Assay: immunoSEQ multiplex PCR; the TCRdb copy retains only in-frame clones and omits some. The top ten hold 5.7% of the sample, which has 100,000 to 150,000 clones, 61% seen once. Stated treatment: oral pan-JAK inhibitor, 5-10 mg twice daily. Germline V CDR1 and CDR2: LNHDA, SQIVND (reference sequence). The V segment lost 6 bases and the J segment 4 bases; nucleotides outside the gene matches: 7. This CDR3 contains 15 residues. Study findings and constraints: Scalp sequencing also captures normal skin's resident alphabeta T cells. During tofacitinib treatment, many expanded lesional clones remained in scalp and blood. Scalp clonality decreased significantly with tofacitinib, and so did expanded CD8+ clones among the top 100.

V usage is TRBV19 and J usage is TRBJ1-5; the match to TRBD1 covers 9 bases. The sample in question was CD4+ T cells sorted from blood, obtained at week 4, from a patient treated with tofacitinib. This TCR derives from a human donor with alopecia areata. This chain's CDR3 is CASRPGQGGNQPQHF. DNA for the CDR3: TGTGCCAGTAGGCCGGGACAGGGTGGTAATCAGCCCCAGCATTTT.